This T cell receptor (beta chain) emerged from a study of CD8+CD57+ T cells in acquired aplastic anemia. General observations from the study: There were over 25 CD8+ CDR3 sequences that occurred in both patients and controls.

CDR3 and TCR beta VDJ profiling relied on genomic DNA as the template. TCRdb re-called the reads through MiXCR, storing one row per CDR3 protein. The sample contains roughly 150,000 distinct CDR3 sequences, 40% to 50% of which appear only once. For this clonotype: What it binds is unknown.

An expansion of CD8+CD57+ cells by flow cytometry had been shown in patients chosen for sequencing. Per the germline V gene, CDR1 is SQVTM and CDR2 is ANQGSEA. The V gene lost 7 bases and the J gene lost 8 bases, with 17 bases spanning the gap. The length of the CDR3 is 12 residues. The sequenced sample was sorted CD4+, CD8+, or CD8+CD57+ T cells (not recorded which) from PBMCs. This receptor was obtained from a human donor with aplastic anemia. V is TRBV29-1 and J is TRBJ1-2; the D is unclear. As DNA, the CDR3 is TGCAGCGCCGGTGACGGACTATTAGGCTACACCTTC. This gives the protein CSAGDGLLGYTF.